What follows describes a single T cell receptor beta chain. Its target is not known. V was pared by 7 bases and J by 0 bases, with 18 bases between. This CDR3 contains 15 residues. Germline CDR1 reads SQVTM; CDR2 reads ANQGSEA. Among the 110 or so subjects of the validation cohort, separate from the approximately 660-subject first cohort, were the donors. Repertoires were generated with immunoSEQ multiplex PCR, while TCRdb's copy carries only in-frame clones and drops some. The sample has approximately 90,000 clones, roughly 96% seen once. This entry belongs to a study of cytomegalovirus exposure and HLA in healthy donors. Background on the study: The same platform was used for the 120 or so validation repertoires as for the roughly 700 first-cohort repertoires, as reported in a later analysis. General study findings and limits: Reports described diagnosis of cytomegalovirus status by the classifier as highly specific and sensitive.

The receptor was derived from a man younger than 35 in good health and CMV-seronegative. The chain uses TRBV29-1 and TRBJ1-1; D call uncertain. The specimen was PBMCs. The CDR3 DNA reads TGCAGCGCCTTACTTCGCGAGTTCATGAACACTGAAGCTTTCTTT. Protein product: CSALLREFMNTEAFF.